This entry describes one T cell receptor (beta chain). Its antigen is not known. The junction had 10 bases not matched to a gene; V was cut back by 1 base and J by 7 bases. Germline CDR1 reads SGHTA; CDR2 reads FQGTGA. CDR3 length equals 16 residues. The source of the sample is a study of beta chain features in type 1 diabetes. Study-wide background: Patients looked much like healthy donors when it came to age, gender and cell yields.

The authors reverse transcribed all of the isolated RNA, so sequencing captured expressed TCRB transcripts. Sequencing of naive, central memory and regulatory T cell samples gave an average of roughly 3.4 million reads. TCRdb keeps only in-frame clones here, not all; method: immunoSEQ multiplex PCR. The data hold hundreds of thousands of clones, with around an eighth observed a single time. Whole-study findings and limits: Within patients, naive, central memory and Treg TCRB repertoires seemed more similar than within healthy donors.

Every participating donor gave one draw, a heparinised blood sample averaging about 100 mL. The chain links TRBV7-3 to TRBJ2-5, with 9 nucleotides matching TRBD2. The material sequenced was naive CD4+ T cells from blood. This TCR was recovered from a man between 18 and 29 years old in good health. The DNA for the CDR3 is TGTGCCAGCAGCTTAAACGGTCTAGCGGGGCCTAGGACCCAGTACTTC. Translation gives CASSLNGLAGPRTQYF.